These 20 T cell receptor beta chains came from one sample sequenced in a study of blood T cell repertoires in COVID-19 (dated by TCRdb to 2018 to 2021). Library method: the immunoSEQ multiplex PCR assay. TCRdb retrieved this table from immuneACCESS and kept in-frame rearrangements only. Not all clones are present; in checked studies, unresolved V genes account for under half, and no reason is known for the remainder. The sample contains about 100,000 clones, 75% to 95% of them found a single time. The top ten hold around 1.2% of the sample. The sequenced material came from peripheral blood. These receptors were obtained from a woman aged 25 to 39 with acute or convalescent COVID-19.

The chain links TRBV1 to TRBJ2-1; the table gives TRBD2 as D, unverified against the DNA. TRBV1 is listed as a pseudogene. This CDR3 contains 17 residues. The chain's CDR3 is CTSSLREGPRWYNEQFF. CDR3 DNA sequence: TGCACCAGCAGCCTCCGGGAGGGGCCCCGTTGGTACAATGAGCAGTTCTTC.

The V and J genes are TRBV27 and TRBJ2-3, with 8 positions matching TRBD2. The CDR3 has 17 amino acids. The V and J ends lost 6 bases and 1 base, in that order; junction bases with no gene match: 12. Germline assignment: CDR1 MNHEY and CDR2 SMNVEV (reference sequence). The CDR3 nucleotides read TGTGCCAGCAGGCCGTACCTGGGACTAGTTGGCACAGATACGCAGTATTTT. Protein sequence: CASRPYLGLVGTDTQYF.

V usage is TRBV7-8 and J usage is TRBJ2-7; D may be TRBD2 (5 bases). The CDR3 extends over 14 amino acids. CDR1 is SGHVS and CDR2 is FQNEAQ in the germline V gene. The V end lost 1 base, the J end lost 3 bases, and 10 bases lay between the germline ends. The CDR3 DNA is TGTGCCAGCAGCTTAGGGACTTGGGTCTACGAGCAGTACTTC. As protein: CASSLGTWVYEQYF. Combining the CDR3 with reference TRBV7-8 and TRBJ2-7 gives the whole variable domain GAGVSQSPRYKVAKRGQDVALRCDPISGHVSLFWYQQALGQGPEFLTYFQNEAQLDKSGLPSDRFFAERPEGSVSTLKIQRTQQEDSAVYLCASSLGTWVYEQYFGPGTRLTVT.

The J gene is TRBJ1-3, the V gene TRBV20-1; no clear D gene. This CDR3 spans 14 amino acids. The V gene's germline CDR1 is DFQATT and CDR2 SNEGSKA (reference sequence). Trimming shortened V by 3 bases and J by 0 bases, and 9 bases separated the two germline ends. The CDR3 spells CSASSVISGNTIYF. The CDR3 coding sequence is TGCAGTGCTAGTAGCGTGATCTCTGGAAACACCATATATTTT.

The CDR3 nucleotides are TGTGCCAGCTGGGATGGAGGGGCTGGAAACACCATATATTTT. It translates to CASWDGGAGNTIYF. The V call is TRBV7-9, the J call TRBJ1-3; the D gene is possibly TRBD1 (5 bases). CDR3 size: 14 residues. Germline V gene sequence: CDR1 SEHNR, CDR2 FQNEAQ (reference sequence). Between the trimmed V and J ends, which lost 8 bases and 2 bases, there was a span of 13 bases. The full variable domain, completed using reference TRBV7-9 and TRBJ1-3, is DTGVSQNPRHKITKRGQNVTFRCDPISEHNRLYWYRQTLGQGPEFLTYFQNEAQLEKSRLLSDRFSAERPKGSFSTLEIQRTEQGDSAMYLCASWDGGAGNTIYFGEGSWLTVV.

This clone was observed a handful of times. The chain carries TRBV10-3 and TRBJ1-1, with D tentatively TRBD1 (5 bases). The CDR3 covers 13 residues. Germline assignment: CDR1 ENHRY and CDR2 SYGVKD. The ends were cut back, 4 bases at V and 5 bases at J, with 11 bases in the middle. CDR3 sequence: CAISAGGRTEAFF. The DNA for the CDR3 is TGTGCCATCAGTGCCGGGGGACGAACTGAAGCTTTCTTT.

This clone was recorded only once. The chain has TRBV4-3 and TRBJ2-7; D ambiguous. CDR1 is LGHNA and CDR2 is YSLEER in the germline V gene. The CDR3 length is 12 residues. Trimming took 1 base from V and 5 from J, leaving 6 bases between them. CDR3 loop: CASSQGVNEQYF. CDR3 nucleotides: TGCGCCAGCAGCCAAGGAGTGAACGAGCAGTACTTC.

The chain combines TRBV18 with TRBJ2-3; D unresolved. The CDR3 sequence is 13 residues long. Germline assignment: CDR1 KGHSH and CDR2 LQKENI. With 1 base removed from V and 7 bases from J, the gap between germline ends came to 9 bases. The CDR3 DNA follows: TGTGCCAGCTCACCACGAGGAACATATACGCAGTATTTT. Translating it yields CASSPRGTYTQYF.

The chain joins TRBV18 to TRBJ1-1, with D unresolved. The ends were cut back, 1 base at V and 8 bases at J, with 11 bases in the middle. This CDR3 has 13 residues. CDR1 and CDR2 from the germline V gene are KGHSH and LQKENI. The CDR3 DNA reads as TGTGCCAGCTCACCACGGTTAAATGAGGAAGCTTTCTTT. Protein sequence: CASSPRLNEEAFF.

The chain couples TRBV28 to TRBJ2-5; no clear D gene. The CDR3 spans 12 residues. V lost 7 bases and J lost 5, with 11 bases in between. CDR1 and CDR2 (germline): MDHEN, SYDVKM. This chain's CDR3 is CASTSVWETQYF. DNA of the CDR3: TGTGCCAGCACGAGCGTTTGGGAGACCCAGTACTTC. Complete variable domain (other parts from reference TRBV28 and TRBJ2-5): DVKVTQSSRYLVKRTGEKVFLECVQDMDHENMFWYRQDPGLGLRLIYFSYDVKMKEKGDIPEGYSVSREKKERFSLILESASTNQTSMYLCASTSVWETQYFGPGTRLLVL.

The chain joins TRBV7-8 to TRBJ2-5, with D perhaps matching TRBD2 (5 bases). V was clipped by 2 bases and J by 7 bases, with 20 bases between them. This CDR3 contains 16 residues. Looked up from germline, CDR1 is SGHVS and CDR2 is FQNEAQ. The CDR3, as DNA: TGTGCCAGCAGCTTATTCCTCGCGGAAGACGGAGGGACCCAGTACTTC. Amino acid sequence: CASSLFLAEDGGTQYF.

The rearrangement links TRBV12-5 to TRBJ1-6; 7 bases are shared with TRBD1. The CDR3 sequence is 17 residues long. V lost 6 bases and J lost 9; bases outside the gene matches: 17. The germline CDR1 and CDR2 sequences are LGHNT and FRNRAP. CDR3 bases: TGTGCTAGTGGCCCGCACCACCTATCAGGGGGATCTTCACCCCTCCACTTT. This sequence encodes CASGPHHLSGGSSPLHF.

V and J are TRBV30 and TRBJ1-1; 7 positions agree with TRBD1. This CDR3 region has 12 residues. The germline CDR1 and CDR2 sequences are GTSNPN and SVGIG (reference sequence). The V segment lost 5 bases and the J segment 1 base; nucleotides outside the gene matches: 1. CDR3 sequence reads: CAWGQANTEAFF. CDR3 bases: TGTGCCTGGGGACAGGCGAACACTGAAGCTTTCTTT.

The J gene is TRBJ1-5, the V gene TRBV5-8, with D unclear. The CDR3 runs 13 residues. The germline V gene has CDR1 SGHTS and CDR2 YDEGEE. V gave up 1 base and J gave up 4 bases, with 6 bases separating them. The CDR3 nucleotides are TGTGCCAGCAGCTTGCGTAGTAATCAGCCCCAGCATTTT. It specifies CASSLRSNQPQHF.

This clone was counted once. The chain carries TRBV15 and TRBJ1-2; TRBD1 aligns across 9 bases. The J segment lost 7 bases and the V segment lost 0 bases, leaving 9 bases of the junction unmatched. The germline V gene has CDR1 LNHNV and CDR2 YYDKDF (reference sequence). The CDR3 consists of 16 residues. In nucleotides, the CDR3 is TGTGCCACCAGCAGAGAGAAGGACAGGGGTAATCGTGGCTACACCTTC. Residues: CATSREKDRGNRGYTF. The full variable domain, rest sourced from reference TRBV15 and TRBJ1-2, is DAMVIQNPRYQVTQFGKPVTLSCSQTLNHNVMYWYQQKSSQAPKLLFHYYDKDFNNEADTPDNFQSRRPNTSFCFLDIRSPGLGDTAMYLCATSREKDRGNRGYTFGSGTRLTVV.

The chain joins TRBV7-8 to TRBJ1-1, with a possible D match to TRBD1 (5 bases). The V and J ends lost 8 bases and 5 bases respectively, with 18 bases between them. The CDR3 is 14 residues long. In germline, CDR1 is SGHVS, CDR2 FQNEAQ. CDR3 protein: CASSKEGIKTEAFF. The DNA of the CDR3 is TGTGCCAGCTCGAAGGAGGGGATCAAAACTGAAGCTTTCTTT. The full variable domain, with the rest looked up from reference TRBV7-8 and TRBJ1-1, is GAGVSQSPRYKVAKRGQDVALRCDPISGHVSLFWYQQALGQGPEFLTYFQNEAQLDKSGLPSDRFFAERPEGSVSTLKIQRTQQEDSAVYLCASSKEGIKTEAFFGQGTRLTVV.

The rearrangement uses TRBV6-2 or TRBV6-3 and TRBJ2-1; the match to TRBD1 covers 7 bases. Germline V CDR1 and CDR2: MNHEY, SVGEGT. Losses at the gene ends were 2 bases for V and 5 bases for J; bases not matched to a gene: 3. The CDR3 has 14 residues. Written as DNA, the CDR3 is TGTGCCAGCAGTTACCTGACAGGGAACAATGAGCAGTTCTTC. It yields the protein CASSYLTGNNEQFF.

This sequence joins TRBV3-1 (or the pseudogene TRBV3-2) and TRBJ1-5; D may be TRBD1 (6 bases). Germline V gene sequence: CDR1 LGHDT, CDR2 YNNKEL (reference sequence). Trimming pared 3 bases from V and 1 base from J, leaving 16 bases between. This CDR3 has 17 amino acids. The CDR3 nucleotides read TGTGCCAGCAGCCACAGCCATGTGGGGGCCAGCAATCAGCCCCAGCATTTT. This gives the protein CASSHSHVGASNQPQHF.

The rearrangement joins TRBV4-2 to TRBJ2-7; 7 positions agree with TRBD2. V lost 4 bases to trimming and J lost 4 bases; unmatched junction nucleotides: 7. The germline V gene has CDR1 LGHNA and CDR2 YNFKEQ. The CDR3 spans 14 residues. The CDR3 region has the DNA TGTGCCAGCAGCCCATGGCAGGGAGGGTACGAGCAGTACTTC. This sequence encodes CASSPWQGGYEQYF.

This chain joins TRBV2 and TRBJ2-3; tentative D call: TRBD2 (6 bases). V lost 4 bases to trimming and J lost 0 bases, with 14 bases between them. Germline V gene sequence: CDR1 SNHLY, CDR2 FYNNEI. The CDR3 has 16 residues. This CDR3 is CASSGGAGPSTDTQYF. CDR3 DNA: TGTGCCAGCAGTGGGGGAGCGGGCCCTAGCACAGATACGCAGTATTTT.